Listed here are 21 T cell receptor beta chains from one sample, sequenced in a study of cytomegalovirus exposure and HLA in healthy donors. Primers for the PCR totalled 60 Vbeta and 13 Jbeta. Data came from immunoSEQ multiplex PCR; TCRdb stores just in-frame clones and leaves some out. The sample holds 95,000 to 150,000 clones; 65% to 90% are singletons and the top ten take 2.1%. Sequencing used PBMCs. The receptors were sampled from a man aged 25 to 40 in good health and CMV-seronegative.

This clone was counted once. The CDR3 loop is CASSLGDRGIYNEQFF. Written as DNA, the CDR3 is TGTGCCAGCAGCTTGGGGGACAGGGGAATTTACAATGAGCAGTTCTTC. V is TRBV5-6 and J is TRBJ2-1; 10 nucleotides line up with TRBD1. Germline CDR1 SGHDT, CDR2 YYEEEE. V trimming: 0 bases; J trimming: 4 bases; junction bases outside the gene matches: 4. The CDR3 consists of 16 residues.

The chain uses TRBV28 and TRBJ1-6; D is possibly TRBD1 (5 bases). The length of the CDR3 is 19 residues. From germline, CDR1 is MDHEN and CDR2 SYDVKM. V was clipped by 2 bases and J by 1 base, with 18 bases between them. The chain's CDR3 is CASSLEAGGGRSYNSPLHF. Written as DNA, the CDR3 is TGTGCCAGCAGTTTAGAGGCCGGGGGTGGGAGGTCCTATAATTCACCCCTCCACTTT.

V gene TRBV2 combines with J gene TRBJ1-1; 9 bases match TRBD1. The CDR3 runs 13 residues. Per the germline V gene, CDR1 is SNHLY and CDR2 is FYNNEI. With 9 bases clipped from V and 1 base from J, the junction kept 3 bases outside the gene matches. The CDR3 DNA reads TGTGCCAGTCGGACAGGGGCGAACACTGAAGCTTTCTTT. Protein: CASRTGANTEAFF.

The V and J genes are TRBV28 and TRBJ1-3, with 9 bases that match TRBD1. Germline V CDR1 and CDR2: MDHEN, SYDVKM. J gave up 4 bases and V 11 bases, and 3 bases lay outside the gene matches. The CDR3 runs to 12 residues. This CDR3 is CAGQGTGNTIYF. CDR3 coding DNA: TGTGCCGGACAGGGGACAGGAAACACCATATATTTT.

The chain employs TRBV4-2 and TRBJ2-5; 8 nucleotides match TRBD2. After removal of 1 base from V and 2 bases from J, the junction contained 6 bases not matched to a gene. This CDR3 comprises 16 residues. CDR1 is LGHNA, CDR2 YNFKEQ, per germline. CDR3 residues: CASSQAEASGQETQYF. CDR3 bases: TGTGCCAGCAGCCAAGCGGAAGCTAGCGGGCAAGAGACCCAGTACTTC.

The gene calls are TRBV6-1 and TRBJ1-3; 12 bases agree with TRBD1. With V trimmed by 6 bases and J by 8 bases, 5 bases remained unmatched. This CDR3 is 14 amino acids long. CDR1 and CDR2 (germline): MNHNS, SASEGT. This CDR3 is CASSEGQGADTIYF. CDR3 sequence (DNA): TGTGCCAGCAGCGAGGGACAGGGGGCAGACACCATATATTTT.

The chain is built from TRBV6-5 and TRBJ1-2; the D gene is possibly TRBD1 (6 bases). Per germline, CDR1 MNHEY and CDR2 SVGAGI. Trimming removed 5 bases from V and 9 bases from J, with 19 bases in between. The CDR3 covers 14 residues. CDR3 region: CASSPLVGQGSYTF. In nucleotides, the CDR3 is TGTGCCAGCAGTCCACTCGTTGGGCAGGGGAGCTACACCTTC.

This chain joins TRBV6-5 and TRBJ2-5; D not resolved. The V gene's germline CDR1 is MNHEY and CDR2 SVGAGI. Trimming stripped 5 bases from V and 3 bases from J, with 4 bases between. There are 11 residues in the CDR3. The CDR3 DNA is TGTGCCAGCAGTCCAGAAGAGACCCAGTACTTC. As protein: CASSPEETQYF.

The chain carries TRBV7-2 and TRBJ1-4, with a possible D match to TRBD1 (6 bases). Trimming stripped 3 bases from V and 12 bases from J, with 14 bases between. Germline V CDR1 and CDR2: SGHTA, FQGNSA. This CDR3 spans 13 amino acids. The CDR3: CASSFVGGSELFF. CDR3 bases: TGTGCCAGCAGCTTCGTTGGGGGCTCGGAACTGTTTTTT.

The CDR3 sequence is CASNRQGGMNTEAFF. For the CDR3, the DNA is TGTGCCAGCAACCGGCAGGGAGGAATGAACACTGAAGCTTTCTTT. The chain is built from TRBV7-9 and TRBJ1-1, with D possibly matching TRBD1 (5 bases). Germline V gene lookup returns CDR1 SEHNR and CDR2 FQNEAQ (reference sequence). V gave up 7 bases and J gave up 0 bases, with 15 bases separating them. The CDR3 runs to 15 residues.

As DNA, the CDR3 is TGTGCCAGCAGCTCCCGGACAGGGGGCCTCTCACCCCTCCACTTT. Protein sequence: CASSSRTGGLSPLHF. V gene TRBV7-2 combines with J gene TRBJ1-6; 11 bases are shared with TRBD1. J gave up 10 bases and V 4 bases, and 6 bases lay outside the gene matches. The CDR3 loop spans 15 amino acids. The germline V gene encodes CDR1 SGHTA and CDR2 FQGNSA.

The rearrangement joins TRBV5-1 to TRBJ2-1; 9 nucleotides match TRBD2. This CDR3 has 16 amino acids. Germline V gives CDR1 SGHRS, CDR2 YFSETQ. J lost 2 bases, V lost 4 bases, and 7 bases had no gene match. CDR3 sequence: CASSRIAGETYNEQFF. CDR3 nucleotide sequence: TGCGCCAGCAGCCGGATAGCGGGGGAGACCTACAATGAGCAGTTCTTC.

This clone came up a few times. The rearrangement links TRBV28 to TRBJ2-2; 7 nucleotides match TRBD1. Germline loops: CDR1 MDHEN, CDR2 SYDVKM. Losses at the gene ends were 8 bases for V and 1 base for J; bases not matched to a gene: 7. CDR3 size: 15 residues. As DNA, the CDR3 is TGTGCCAGCCTTTGGCGACAGGGGAACACCGGGGAGCTGTTTTTT. This encodes CASLWRQGNTGELFF.

The rearrangement joins TRBV10-3 to TRBJ2-5; 16 nucleotides line up with TRBD2. This CDR3 comprises 18 residues. The J segment lost 6 bases and the V segment lost 6 bases, leaving 13 bases of the junction unmatched. Looked up from germline, CDR1 is ENHRY and CDR2 is SYGVKD. CDR3 nucleotide sequence: TGTGCCATCAGCGCGGGACTAGCGGGGGGGCCTAGTGTGAAGACCCAGTACTTC. Its protein product is CAISAGLAGGPSVKTQYF.

The chain couples TRBV5-1 to TRBJ1-1; 9 positions match TRBD1. In germline, CDR1 is SGHRS, CDR2 YFSETQ. Trimming removed 4 bases from V and 4 bases from J; junction bases left unmatched: 5. The CDR3 is 14 residues long. Written as DNA, the CDR3 is TGCGCCAGCAGCGCACAGGGGGCGAGCACTGAAGCTTTCTTT. Amino acid sequence: CASSAQGASTEAFF. Full variable domain (remainder filled in from reference TRBV5-1 and TRBJ1-1): KAGVTQTPRYLIKTRGQQVTLSCSPISGHRSVSWYQQTPGQGLQFLFEYFSETQRNKGNFPGRFSGRQFSNSRSEMNVSTLELGDSALYLCASSAQGASTEAFFGQGTRLTVV.

The chain recombines TRBV5-1 with TRBJ1-2; tentative D call: TRBD1 (6 bases). Trimming pared 0 bases from V and 3 bases from J, leaving 6 bases between. CDR1 is SGHRS, CDR2 YFSETQ, per germline. This CDR3 contains 13 residues. CDR3: CASSLGTDYGYTF. Written as DNA, the CDR3 is TGCGCCAGCAGCTTGGGGACAGACTATGGCTACACCTTC. The full variable domain, with the rest looked up from reference TRBV5-1 and TRBJ1-2, is KAGVTQTPRYLIKTRGQQVTLSCSPISGHRSVSWYQQTPGQGLQFLFEYFSETQRNKGNFPGRFSGRQFSNSRSEMNVSTLELGDSALYLCASSLGTDYGYTFGSGTRLTVV.

The rearrangement links TRBV30 to TRBJ2-5; 13 nucleotides agree with TRBD2. CDR1 is GTSNPN and CDR2 is SVGIG in the germline V gene (reference sequence). V lost 0 bases and J lost 1; bases outside the gene matches: 2. CDR3 size: 16 residues. CDR3 loop: CAWSVLAGGFQETQYF. The CDR3, as DNA: TGTGCCTGGAGTGTACTAGCGGGGGGGTTCCAAGAGACCCAGTACTTC.

The chain links TRBV7-9 to TRBJ2-5; tentatively, D is TRBD2 (6 bases). This CDR3 spans 16 amino acids. V lost 4 bases and J lost 2, with 17 bases in between. Germline V gives CDR1 SEHNR, CDR2 FQNEAQ (reference sequence). The CDR3 here is CASSSLGAGSQETQYF. For the CDR3, the DNA is TGTGCCAGCAGCTCCTTAGGGGCGGGGTCTCAAGAGACCCAGTACTTC.

The chain uses TRBV7-9 and TRBJ2-3; 8 nucleotides align to TRBD2. The CDR3 consists of 17 residues. J was trimmed by 4 bases and V by 4 bases; bases with no gene match: 13. Germline CDR1 reads SEHNR; CDR2 reads FQNEAQ (reference sequence). Written as DNA, the CDR3 is TGTGCCAGCAGCTCCCTTCGCGCGGGGGGCGTCGCAGATACGCAGTATTTT. Its protein product is CASSSLRAGGVADTQYF.

This clone has just a few counts. V and J are TRBV25-1 and TRBJ1-6; D perhaps matches TRBD1 (5 bases). The germline gives CDR1 MGHDK, CDR2 SYGVNS. V lost 7 bases, J lost 5 bases, and 21 bases lay in between. The CDR3 is 17 residues long. This CDR3 reads CASTPQEGLGHNSPLHF. DNA of the CDR3: TGTGCCAGCACCCCCCAGGAGGGGTTAGGCCATAATTCACCCCTCCACTTT.

The V gene is TRBV6-1, the J gene TRBJ2-1; 7 bases line up with TRBD2. This CDR3 has 13 residues. Germline V gene data show CDR1 as MNHNS and CDR2 as SASEGT. V lost 6 bases to trimming and J lost 8 bases; unmatched junction nucleotides: 7. This chain's CDR3 is CASRSGVVYEQFF. The DNA for the CDR3 is TGTGCCAGCAGAAGCGGGGTAGTCTATGAGCAGTTCTTC.